This record covers a single T cell receptor (beta chain). Trimming left V 7 bases short and J 4 bases short, with 12 bases between. This CDR3 spans 13 amino acids. Sample-barcoded 5' priming and a J-beta primer mix drove a second PCR of about 6 to 12 cycles. Each CDR3 protein gets one entry after TCRdb re-called the 5' RACE reads with MiXCR. The profile shows fewer than 900,000 distinct CDR3 sequences, more than 40% of them singletons. This entry comes from a study of blood T cells in healthy people across ages. What was sequenced was blood. The TCR originated in an older woman in good health. The chain is built from TRBV12-3 or TRBV12-4 and TRBJ2-3; no definite D call. The CDR3 sequence is CASIPNAADTQYF. The CDR3 region has the DNA TGTGCCAGCATTCCGAATGCCGCAGATACGCAGTATTTT.